This T cell receptor (beta chain) was recorded in a study of T-cell memory formation after mild COVID-19 (dated by TCRdb to 2020 to 2023). Regarding the complete study: Most TCR sequence clusters were specific to one of the two donors. T-cell clones expanding and contracting after mild COVID-19 in a couple of donors were tracked by longitudinal TCRalpha and TCRbeta repertoire sequencing. Two young, previously healthy adult volunteers made up the cohort, one male and one female. Here is what the overall study found, with its caveats: Only a couple of mild cases were covered in the study, and larger cohorts including severe cases with pre-infection samples were considered necessary. Balanced CD4/CD8 phenotypes were observed for clones contracting from day 15 to 85, whereas a bias towards CD4+ was observed for a second wave of clones expanding from day 15 to 37. Contracting CD4+ clones turned up mainly in the CM and EM memory subsets, whereas EMRA was where CD8+ clones were enriched. The detection of some responding clones in pre-infection memory suggests that pre-existing cross-reactive memory T cells joined the SARS-CoV-2 response. SARS-CoV-2 specificity of the second-wave clones peaking on day 37 was not confirmed.

At least ten counts were recorded for this clonotype. Its antigen has not been determined. Qualities for individual bases were not recorded, and no much larger clone is one base off. V gives up 2 bases and J gives up 3 bases, and the segment between their germline ends measures 8 bases. The CDR3 numbers 13 residues from cysteine through phenylalanine. Only the CDR3 part of the read is kept: 39 bases, read in frame from the first base. CDR1 SNHLY and CDR2 FYNNEI were looked up in the germline V gene. Instrument on record: Illumina NovaSeq 6000. Using 5'RACE with constant-segment primers, TCRalpha and TCRbeta cDNA libraries were constructed, with sample barcodes and unique molecular identifiers added in the process. Trizol reagent was used to extract RNA from every sample. Library amplification was performed in two PCR steps, and a second sample barcode and Illumina TruSeq adapters were introduced in the second step. Libraries were sequenced on an Illumina NovaSeq with 2 x 150 bp paired-end reads. Concerning the study's data processing: Demultiplexing of reads and collapsing into UMI-guided consensus sequences were performed with migec v1.2.7. With mixcr v2.1.11, UMI consensuses were aligned to TRA and TRB V and J templates and assembled into clonotypes. Expanded or contracted clonotypes were those called significant by both edgeR and NoisET, with noise models trained on biological replicates. edgeR calls used a false discovery rate-adjusted p below 0.01 and a log2 fold-change threshold of 1. As an exploratory analysis of dynamics, max-normalized trajectories of the 1000 most abundant clonotypes were examined by PCA with hierarchical clustering. Separately sequenced CD4+ and CD8+ repertoires were used to assign a CD4 or CD8 phenotype to each responding clone. TCRdb reworked the public reads: Q25 trimming with fastp, MiXCR clone assembly, productive beta chains retained. For every CDR3 protein sequence, its rows merge into one entry that carries the most common genes and DNA. What appears here as the V and J calls and clone size reflects TCRdb's work, not the paper's. This sample lists about 400,000 distinct CDR3 sequences; around 14% were detected once. About 22% of the sample is held by the ten biggest clonotypes.

PBMCs were isolated by Ficoll-Paque density gradient centrifugation. This clonotype was obtained from a man between 18 and 29 years old who had mild COVID-19 (a few samples of this study predate the infection). The sample titles of this study are shuffled in the database, so cell type and time point are left out; the donor was told from shared clones. The rearranged chain carries TRBV2 and TRBJ2-7, with no confident D gene call. The specimen sequenced was PBMCs or a T cell subset sorted from them (not recorded which). CDR3 reads: CASSEPDRYEQYF. At the DNA level, the sequence is TGTGCCAGCAGTGAACCGGATCGCTACGAGCAGTACTTC. The full variable domain, completed from the reference TRBV2 and TRBJ2-7 proteins outside the CDR3, reads EPEVTQTPSHQVTQMGQEVILRCVPISNHLYFYWYRQILGQKVEFLVSFYNNEISEKSEIFDDQFSVERPDGSNFTLKIRSTKLEDSAMYFCASSEPDRYEQYFGPGTRLTVT.